This is a list of T cell receptor beta chains from one sample in a study of T cells in Graves' hyperthyroidism and ophthalmopathy. TCRdb used MiXCR to reprocess the multiplex PCR reads, holding one entry per CDR3 protein. The table lists hundreds of thousands of distinct CDR3 sequences, roughly 15% of them singletons. Source material: blood. Receptors originate from a woman aged 50 to 60 with Graves' ophthalmopathy. The CDR3 runs from the conserved cysteine through the conserved F or W. D genes are given only for firm matches. Only part of the rows carry a size: once, few, many, or a class if the clone is expanded.

len | abundance | j_gene | v_gene | d_gene | CDR3aa | CDR3nt
15 | many | TRBJ1-6 | TRBV18 | NA | CASSPTRGTNSPLHF | TGTGCCAGCTCACCGACGAGGGGAACAAATTCACCCCTCCACTTT
16 | many | TRBJ2-1 | TRBV11-1 | TRBD2 | CASSLEAGLEGNEQFF | TGTGCCAGCAGCTTAGAGGCGGGACTAGAGGGGAATGAGCAGTTCTTC
15 | many | TRBJ1-1 | TRBV6-1 | TRBD1 | CASRPTGGKNTEAFF | TGTGCCAGCAGGCCCACAGGGGGGAAGAACACTGAAGCTTTCTTT
16 | few | TRBJ2-1 | TRBV24-1 | TRBD2 | CATSGRLSGAYNEQFF | TGTGCCACCAGTGGTCGGCTTAGCGGGGCCTACAATGAGCAGTTCTTC
14 | many | TRBJ2-1 | TRBV24-1 | TRBD2 | CATSDTGRGGEQFF | TGTGCCACCAGTGACACGGGACGGGGAGGGGAGCAGTTCTTC
16 | many | TRBJ2-1 | TRBV11-2 | TRBD2 | CASKRLAHLTYNEQFF | TGTGCCAGCAAAAGACTAGCGCATCTTACCTACAATGAGCAGTTCTTC
14 | NA | TRBJ2-7 | TRBV27 | TRBD2 | CASNPDKRGYEQYF | TGTGCCAGCAACCCCGATAAGCGGGGCTACGAGCAGTACTTC
15 | many | TRBJ1-2 | TRBV12-3/TRBV12-4 | NA | CASSLVPGSNYGYTF | TGTGCCAGCAGTTTAGTTCCAGGCTCTAACTATGGCTACACCTTC
13 | many | TRBJ2-7 | TRBV20-1 | NA | CSASPPGDDEQYF | TGCAGTGCTAGCCCTCCCGGCGACGACGAGCAGTACTTC
17 | NA | TRBJ2-6 | TRBV5-1 | NA | CASSLAFRSSGANVLTF | TGCGCCAGCAGCTTGGCCTTCCGCTCCTCTGGGGCCAACGTCCTGACTTTC
16 | few | TRBJ2-7 | TRBV6-1 | NA | CASSSIGRTEAYEQYF | TGTGCCAGCAGTAGTATTGGCAGGACAGAAGCCTACGAGCAGTACTTC
12 | many | TRBJ2-7 | TRBV7-2 | NA | CASSPDRNEQYF | TGTGCCAGCAGCCCAGACAGGAACGAGCAGTACTTC
15 | many | TRBJ2-7 | TRBV28 | TRBD2 | CASTPLAGGSYEQYF | TGTGCCAGCACACCACTAGCGGGAGGCTCCTACGAGCAGTACTTC
13 | many | TRBJ2-7 | TRBV20-1 | NA | CSARDRVTYEQYF | TGCAGTGCTAGAGACAGGGTTACCTACGAGCAGTACTTC
11 | many | TRBJ2-1 | TRBV7-6 | NA | CASSPEPEQFF | TGTGCCAGCAGCCCAGAACCAGAGCAGTTCTTC
18 | many | TRBJ2-1 | TRBV5-1 | NA | CASSSWTGGAGSYNEQFF | TGCGCCAGCAGCTCCTGGACAGGAGGGGCTGGCTCCTACAATGAGCAGTTCTTC
16 | NA | TRBJ1-5 | TRBV28 | NA | CASSLDGLASNQPQHF | TGTGCCAGCAGTTTAGACGGGTTAGCAAGCAATCAGCCCCAGCATTTT
14 | many | TRBJ2-5 | TRBV12-3/TRBV12-4 | TRBD1 | CASREKDRVETQYF | TGTGCCAGCAGGGAAAAGGACAGGGTGGAGACCCAGTACTTC
12 | NA | TRBJ2-1 | TRBV20-1 | TRBD1 | CSARKGQGDLFF | TGCAGTGCTAGAAAAGGACAGGGGGATCTGTTCTTC
15 | few | TRBJ1-4 | TRBV14 | TRBD1 | CASSQEQGLNEKLFF | TGTGCCAGCAGCCAAGAACAGGGGCTAAATGAAAAACTGTTTTTT
17 | NA | TRBJ2-3 | TRBV4-3 | NA | CASSQDLVGRSTDTQYF | TGCGCCAGCAGCCAAGATCTAGTTGGCAGAAGCACAGATACGCAGTATTTT
15 | many | TRBJ2-1 | TRBV6-1 | TRBD2 | CASSSGLAGGAEQFF | TGTGCCAGCAGTAGCGGACTAGCGGGAGGCGCTGAGCAGTTCTTC
16 | many | TRBJ2-5 | TRBV5-6 | TRBD1 | CASSLTWTGIQETQYF | TGTGCCAGCAGCTTGACCTGGACAGGGATCCAAGAGACCCAGTACTTC
14 | many | TRBJ2-7 | TRBV7-3 | NA | CASSSDSSSYEQYF | TGTGCCAGCAGCTCGGACAGCTCCTCCTACGAGCAGTACTTC
16 | NA | TRBJ2-1 | TRBV9 | NA | CASSVGVGIGDNEQFF | TGTGCCAGCAGCGTAGGGGTCGGCATTGGGGACAATGAGCAGTTCTTC
15 | NA | TRBJ2-1 | TRBV7-2 | TRBD2 | CASSTSGVQYNEQFF | TGTGCCAGCTCTACTAGCGGTGTACAGTACAATGAGCAGTTCTTC
12 | NA | TRBJ1-2 | TRBV6-1 | NA | CASGGQNYGYTF | TGTGCCAGCGGTGGACAGAACTATGGCTACACCTTC